This T cell receptor beta chain was captured by sequencing in a study of cytomegalovirus exposure and HLA in healthy donors. Study-level results: A prior analysis recorded that most TCR beta V segments were productive about 87% or about 30% of the time.

As to this clone: Antigen: not known.

PCR used 60 Vbeta primers and 13 Jbeta primers. Assay: immunoSEQ multiplex PCR; the TCRdb copy retains only in-frame clones and omits some. The sample has 150,000 to 200,000 clones, about four fifths seen once; the top ten hold over 4.5%. The sequenced sample consisted of PBMCs. This receptor was obtained from a woman under 30 in good health and CMV-seropositive.

The CDR3 sequence is CASRSPATAPEGLFF. As DNA, the CDR3 is TGTGCCAGCAGGTCCCCGGCTACAGCCCCCGAGGGGCTGTTTTTT. The chain uses TRBV6-4 and TRBJ2-2; D might be TRBD2 (5 bases). Germline V lookup: CDR1 MRHNA, CDR2 SNTAGT. This CDR3 is built from 15 residues. The V end lost 6 bases, the J end lost 13 bases, and 24 bases lay between the germline ends.